The next 22 T cell receptor beta chains were all read from a single sample in a study of T-cell reconstitution after alpha-beta-depleted transplantation in children. Molecular barcoding with unique molecular identifiers was used for the TCRbeta library. In TCRdb, the PCR reads were re-called with MiXCR into one record per CDR3 protein. The sample holds roughly 240,000 distinct CDR3 sequences, approximately 8.9% seen once. The material was PBMCs, mostly from graft donor cells, obtained 180 days after TCRalphabeta/CD19-depleted stem cell transplant. All receptors come from a male patient between 10 and 17 years old who had a stem cell transplant for acute lymphoblastic leukemia, so the T cells may come from the graft donor.

This clonotype was detected only a few times. The V gene is TRBV2, the J gene TRBJ2-7; 9 nucleotides align to TRBD2. Trimming at V came to 3 bases and at J to 7 bases, leaving 10 bases not matched to a gene. The CDR3 spans 15 residues. Germline loops: CDR1 SNHLY, CDR2 FYNNEI. The CDR3 region has the DNA TGTGCCAGCAGTGAGGCGGGAGGGAATACGGGAGAGCAGTACTTC. Amino acids: CASSEAGGNTGEQYF.

This clonotype came up many times. The chain uses TRBV2 and TRBJ2-1, with 9 bases matching TRBD2. The CDR3 is 18 residues long. V gave up 3 bases and J gave up 7 bases; unmatched junction bases: 16. In germline, CDR1 is SNHLY, CDR2 FYNNEI. In DNA form, the CDR3 reads TGTGCCAGCAGTGAGGACAGGAGTTCGCTAGCGGGACTTAATGAGCAGTTCTTC. Amino acids: CASSEDRSSLAGLNEQFF.

This clonotype showed up many times. This chain links TRBV20-1 with TRBJ2-5; D is perhaps TRBD2 (7 bases). The CDR3 extends over 14 amino acids. V lost 4 bases, J lost 4 bases, and 16 bases lay in between. Germline assignment: CDR1 DFQATT and CDR2 SNEGSKA (reference sequence). Here the CDR3 DNA reads TGCAGTGCTACACTGGGGGGGGGCCGAGAGACCCAGTACTTC. Translated, it gives CSATLGGGRETQYF.

This clonotype was counted many times. The chain recombines TRBV9 with TRBJ1-1, with TRBD1 matching 10 bases. The CDR3 is made up of 16 amino acids. Germline trimming cut 6 bases from V and 2 bases from J; bases unmatched to any gene: 10. CDR1 SGDLS and CDR2 YYNGEE come from the germline V gene. The CDR3 region is CASTSSRDRGNTEAFF. DNA of the CDR3: TGTGCCAGCACCTCAAGCCGGGACAGGGGAAACACTGAAGCTTTCTTT.

In this sample, this clonotype turned up many times. The chain joins TRBV12-3 or TRBV12-4 to TRBJ1-3; a possible D gene is TRBD1 (5 bases). V lost 5 bases, J lost 0 bases, and 14 bases lay in between. The CDR3 runs 16 residues. CDR3 loop: CASSSRDGLSGNTIYF. The CDR3 nucleotides read TGTGCCAGCAGTAGCCGGGACGGGCTCTCTGGAAACACCATATATTTT.

This clonotype was counted at least ten times. The J gene is TRBJ1-1, the V gene TRBV28; tentatively, D is TRBD1 (5 bases). The CDR3 loop spans 19 amino acids. Trimming left V 3 bases short and J 4 bases short, with 27 bases between. The germline V gene encodes CDR1 MDHEN and CDR2 SYDVKM. The CDR3 nucleotides are TGTGCCAGCAGTTTCTCTTCATTTCGACCCACTCCGAGGGGCACTGAAGCTTTCTTT. Protein: CASSFSSFRPTPRGTEAFF.

Ten or more counts support this clonotype. This chain links TRBV12-3 or TRBV12-4 with TRBJ2-7, with TRBD1 matching over 10 bases. Trimming cost V 5 bases and J 2 bases; bases outside gene matches: 6. There are 15 residues in the CDR3. In DNA form, the CDR3 reads TGTGCCAGCAGTCCGCCGGGACAGGGGACCTACGAGCAGTACTTC. Translation: CASSPPGQGTYEQYF.

This clonotype was seen many times. The V gene is TRBV28, the J gene TRBJ2-3; TRBD2 matches at 14 bases. The J segment lost 2 bases and the V segment lost 1 base, leaving 5 bases of the junction unmatched. Germline loops: CDR1 MDHEN, CDR2 SYDVKM. This CDR3 comprises 18 residues. The CDR3 here is CASSLSRTSGRPTDTQYF. CDR3 nucleotide sequence: TGTGCCAGCAGTTTATCCCGGACTAGCGGGAGGCCCACAGATACGCAGTATTTT.

This clonotype appeared many times. The chain has TRBV4-3 and TRBJ1-2; 9 bases map to TRBD1. CDR3 length: 17 residues. V trimming: 0 bases; J trimming: 5 bases; junction bases outside the gene matches: 10. Germline V gene lookup returns CDR1 LGHNA and CDR2 YSLEER. This chain's CDR3 is CASSQDGGTGIGYGYTF. As DNA, the CDR3 is TGCGCCAGCAGCCAAGATGGAGGGACAGGGATAGGTTATGGCTACACCTTC.

With regard to this clonotype: This may stem from a read error, because a much larger clone lies one nucleotide away. This chain uses TRBV20-1 with TRBJ2-1; D is unclear. There are 14 residues in the CDR3. Germline V gene data show CDR1 as DFQATT and CDR2 as SNEGSKA (reference sequence). Between the trimmed V and J ends, which lost 0 bases and 8 bases, there was a span of 14 bases. This CDR3 reads CSARDLATGYEQFF. CDR3 in DNA: TGCAGTGCTAGAGATCTCGCCACCGGGTATGAGCAGTTCTTC.

A word on this clonotype: A much bigger clone sits one base away, suggesting this may be a read error. The J gene is TRBJ2-1, the V gene TRBV12-3 or TRBV12-4, with D perhaps TRBD2 (5 bases). CDR3 length equals 15 residues. This CDR3 is CTSSLGSAEYNEQFF. CDR3 in DNA: TGTACCAGCAGTTTAGGTTCAGCGGAATACAATGAGCAGTTCTTC.

As to this clonotype: This may arise from a read error, as a much more abundant clone is one base away. This sequence joins TRBV12-3 or TRBV12-4 and TRBJ2-7; D possibly uses TRBD1 or TRBD2 (6 bases each). This CDR3 spans 18 amino acids. Trimming stripped 3 bases from V and 7 bases from J, with 28 bases between. DNA for the CDR3: TGTGCCAGCAGTTTTAGCCGGGGTCGGGGGAGCTTAGGGGGTGAGCAGTACTTC. This gives the protein CASSFSRGRGSLGGEQYF.

This clonotype was picked up one time. The DNA for the CDR3 is TGTGCCAGCAGTTTTAACAGTCAAGGACGAGAGACCCAGTACTTC. It is translated as CASSFNSQGRETQYF. V usage is TRBV28 and J usage is TRBJ2-5; D not resolved. Trimming cost V 3 bases and J 4 bases, with 15 bases left between them. The germline gives CDR1 MDHEN, CDR2 SYDVKM. The CDR3 runs 15 residues. The whole variable domain, remainder taken from reference TRBV28 and TRBJ2-5, is DVKVTQSSRYLVKRTGEKVFLECVQDMDHENMFWYRQDPGLGLRLIYFSYDVKMKEKGDIPEGYSVSREKKERFSLILESASTNQTSMYLCASSFNSQGRETQYFGPGTRLLVL.

This clonotype was observed many times. The V and J genes are TRBV6-1 and TRBJ1-1; D is unclear. Looked up from germline, CDR1 is MNHNS and CDR2 is SASEGT. V was cut by 2 bases and J by 3 bases, with 7 bases left in between. The CDR3 is 13 residues long. The CDR3 spells CASSELFDTEAFF. The CDR3 nucleotides are TGTGCCAGCAGTGAATTGTTTGACACTGAAGCTTTCTTT.

This clonotype appeared many times. The J gene is TRBJ2-5, the V gene TRBV5-5, with unresolved D. V was clipped by 2 bases and J by 7 bases, with 12 bases between them. CDR1 is SGHKS and CDR2 is YYEKEE in the germline V gene (reference sequence). The CDR3 is made up of 13 amino acids. The CDR3 protein is CASSFEDLGTQYF. The CDR3 DNA sequence: TGTGCCAGCAGCTTTGAGGACCTGGGGACCCAGTACTTC.

The table lists this clonotype with many counts. The V and J genes are TRBV3-1 and TRBJ1-1; 8 positions match TRBD1. Germline CDR1 LGHDT, CDR2 YNNKEL (reference sequence). The CDR3 has 14 amino acids. Germline trimming cut 8 bases from V and 5 bases from J; bases unmatched to any gene: 10. This CDR3 is CASRDRTWGTEAFF. In nucleotides, the CDR3 is TGTGCCAGCCGGGACAGGACGTGGGGTACTGAAGCTTTCTTT.

This clonotype was seen many times. The chain uses TRBV5-1 and TRBJ2-7, with 7 bases matching TRBD1. In germline, CDR1 is SGHRS, CDR2 YFSETQ. V was clipped by 4 bases and J by 5 bases; unmatched bases: 6. The CDR3 runs to 13 residues. The CDR3 is CASSRTGWHEQYF. CDR3 nucleotides: TGCGCCAGCAGCCGGACAGGCTGGCACGAGCAGTACTTC.

This clonotype was seen repeatedly, ten times or more. This chain joins TRBV5-6 and TRBJ2-7; D call uncertain. Trimming removed 1 base from V and 2 bases from J, with 13 bases in between. Germline V gene data show CDR1 as SGHDT and CDR2 as YYEEEE. This CDR3 comprises 15 residues. CDR3 in amino acids: CASSLRSAGPYEQYF. The DNA of the CDR3 is TGTGCCAGCAGCTTGCGGTCCGCCGGGCCCTACGAGCAGTACTTC.

This clonotype was seen many times. The chain joins TRBV9 to TRBJ2-1; TRBD2 matches 10 bases. The V gene end was trimmed by 3 bases and the J gene end by 2 bases; junction bases not matched to a gene: 2. CDR3 size: 15 residues. Germline V gene data show CDR1 as SGDLS and CDR2 as YYNGEE. CDR3 nucleotides: TGTGCCAGCAGCGCGAGCGGGGGGGCCTACAATGAGCAGTTCTTC. Translated, it gives CASSASGGAYNEQFF.

This clonotype was seen repeatedly, ten times or more. The rearrangement uses TRBV4-1 and TRBJ1-1; 7 bases are a match to TRBD1. Germline V gene lookup returns CDR1 MGHRA and CDR2 YSYEKL. V trimming: 0 bases; J trimming: 14 bases; junction bases outside the gene matches: 6. There are 12 residues in the CDR3. The CDR3 DNA follows: TGCGCCAGCAGCCAAGATAACAGGGGACGGTTCTTT. Translated, it gives CASSQDNRGRFF.

This clonotype was detected many times. V is TRBV7-3 and J is TRBJ2-3; a weak D match, TRBD2 (5 bases). V dropped 3 bases and J dropped 6 bases, with 10 bases sitting between them. The germline CDR1 and CDR2 sequences are SGHTA and FQGTGA. This CDR3 region has 13 residues. The CDR3 DNA sequence: TGTGCCAGCAGCTTTCTACTAGGGGATACGCAGTATTTT. It yields the protein CASSFLLGDTQYF.

The V gene is TRBV6-1, the J gene TRBJ1-4; TRBD1 matches at 7 bases. The CDR3 consists of 16 residues. CDR1 and CDR2 from the germline V gene are MNHNS and SASEGT. With V trimmed by 8 bases and J by 4 bases, 13 bases remained unmatched. The CDR3 sequence: CASGPTGWGVNEKLFF. The CDR3 nucleotides read TGTGCCAGCGGCCCGACAGGGTGGGGGGTTAATGAAAAACTGTTTTTT.